This passage covers 7 T cell receptor beta chains from one sample sequenced in a study of T cell repertoires in cytomegalovirus infection. For these TCRs, the target antigens are not known. One entry per CDR3 protein, called by TCRdb with MiXCR from the reads. The sample lists tens of thousands of distinct CDR3 sequences, around 21% seen once, with around three quarters in the top ten. The sample taken for sequencing was PBMCs, sequenced either directly or after in vitro stimulation (not recorded which). Source of these receptors: a human donor in good health (CMV status not recorded). Some clones in this sample may be carry-over from other donors' samples.

The chain has TRBV18 and TRBJ1-1, with D uncertain. V lost 4 bases and J 5 bases, leaving 8 bases between the germline ends. CDR3 length: 12 amino acids. Germline V gene lookup returns CDR1 KGHSH and CDR2 LQKENI. The CDR3 nucleotides are TGTGCCAGCTCACTGACACGAACTGAAGCTTTCTTT. Its protein product is CASSLTRTEAFF.

This clonotype has a count of ten or more. The chain uses TRBV7-8 and TRBJ2-7, with a tentative D call TRBD2 (5 bases). Germline-derived CDR1 and CDR2 are SGHVS and FQNEAQ. The V end was cut by 5 bases, the J end by 2 bases, with 13 bases between. CDR3 length equals 14 residues. CDR3 bases: TGTGCCAGCAGCCAACCCGGGATAACCTACGAGCAGTACGTC. Translated, it gives CASSQPGITYEQYV.

This clonotype has more than one count but fewer than ten. The chain links TRBV12-3 or TRBV12-4 to TRBJ1-6, with D possibly TRBD1 on 5 matching bases. CDR3 length: 14 amino acids. Trimming left V 6 bases short and J 8 bases short, with 14 bases between. The CDR3 nucleotides are TGTGCCAGCAGCTCTATGACAGAGTATTCACCCCTCCACTTT. This sequence encodes CASSSMTEYSPLHF.

Only a few counts were recorded for this clonotype. V gene TRBV20-1 combines with J gene TRBJ2-1; 11 nucleotides align to TRBD1. Germline trimming cut 4 bases from V and 15 bases from J; bases unmatched to any gene: 17. Germline V gene data show CDR1 as DFQATT and CDR2 as SNEGSKA (reference sequence). The CDR3 is 15 residues long. The chain's CDR3 is CSAIPTNRDRGKRFF. Here the CDR3 DNA reads TGCAGTGCTATACCTACGAACCGGGACAGGGGGAAAAGGTTCTTC.

The rearrangement uses TRBV7-6 and TRBJ2-5; 8 bases agree with TRBD2. This CDR3 has 15 amino acids. V was pared by 2 bases and J by 1 base, with 3 bases of the junction left unmatched. The germline CDR1 and CDR2 sequences are SGHVS and FNYEAQ. For the CDR3, the DNA is TGTGCCAGCAGCTTAATGCTAGCGGGCCAAGAGACCCAGTACTTC. Protein: CASSLMLAGQETQYF.

There are many counts of this clonotype. The chain links TRBV11-2 to TRBJ2-5; D tentatively reads TRBD1 or TRBD2 (7 bases each). CDR3 length: 15 residues. The V gene's germline CDR1 is SGHAT and CDR2 FQNNGV. V dropped 7 bases and J dropped 4 bases, with 19 bases sitting between them. The CDR3 sequence: CASTRGGRRGETQYF. Here the CDR3 DNA reads TGTGCCAGCACCAGGGGGGGGAGGCGGGGAGAGACCCAGTACTTC.

The gene calls are TRBV12-3 or TRBV12-4 and TRBJ1-2; 12 bases are shared with TRBD1. J lost 6 bases, V lost 7 bases, and 9 bases had no gene match. There are 15 residues in the CDR3. CDR3 coding DNA: TGTGCCAGCATCTCGGTGGGACAGGGGGCGAATGGCTACACCTTC. This codes for CASISVGQGANGYTF.